This T cell receptor beta chain emerged from a study of blood T cell repertoires in COVID-19. The method was immunoSEQ multiplex PCR; TCRdb's version includes in-frame clones alone and lacks a portion of them. The profile shows 200,000 or so clones, 88% of them singletons. From germline, CDR1 is MDHEN and CDR2 SYDVKM. This CDR3 is built from 16 residues. Trimming took 3 bases from V and 4 from J, leaving 18 bases between them. The sequence was collected from a woman aged 55-69 years with acute or convalescent COVID-19. The sequencing input was peripheral blood. V is TRBV28 and J is TRBJ1-2; the D is unclear. This CDR3 reads CASSFPRSGSLYGYTF. For the CDR3, the DNA is TGTGCCAGCAGTTTTCCGCGCTCTGGTAGCCTCTATGGCTACACCTTC.